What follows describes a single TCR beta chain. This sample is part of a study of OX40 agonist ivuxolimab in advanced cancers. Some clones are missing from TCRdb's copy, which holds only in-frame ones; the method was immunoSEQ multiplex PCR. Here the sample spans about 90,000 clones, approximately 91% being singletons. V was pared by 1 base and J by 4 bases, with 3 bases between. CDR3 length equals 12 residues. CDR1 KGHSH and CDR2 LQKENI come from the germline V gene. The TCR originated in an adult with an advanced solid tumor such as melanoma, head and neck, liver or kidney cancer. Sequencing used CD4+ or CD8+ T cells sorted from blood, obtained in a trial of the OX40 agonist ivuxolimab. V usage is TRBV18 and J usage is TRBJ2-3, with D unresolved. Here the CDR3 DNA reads TGTGCCAGCTCACCACGGCCAGATACGCAGTATTTT. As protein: CASSPRPDTQYF. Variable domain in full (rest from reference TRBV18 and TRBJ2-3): NAGVMQNPRHLVRRRGQEARLRCSPMKGHSHVYWYRQLPEEGLKFMVYLQKENIIDESGMPKERFSAEFPKEGPSILRIQQVVRGDSAAYFCASSPRPDTQYFGPGTRLTVL.